What follows is one T cell receptor (beta chain) and its context. Its antigen is undetermined. A much more abundant neighbour one base away suggests this may be a read error. This record belongs to a study of T cell repertoires in cytomegalovirus infection. Each CDR3 protein gets one entry after TCRdb re-called the reads with MiXCR. The sample carries roughly 570,000 distinct CDR3 sequences, 40% recorded once. Sample: cultured PBMCs, taken from culture after CMV antigen stimulation. The TCR originated in a human donor in good health (CMV status not recorded). Some clones in this sample may be carry-over from other donors' samples.

In DNA form, the CDR3 reads TGTGCCAGCGACAGCGCGAACACCGGGGAGCTGTTTTTT. This gives the protein CASDSANTGELFF. This chain uses TRBV7-8 with TRBJ2-2, with a tentative D call TRBD1 (5 bases). CDR3 length: 13 amino acids. CDR1 is SGHVS, CDR2 FQNEAQ, per germline. Trimming pared 8 bases from V and 0 bases from J, leaving 7 bases between.